This T cell receptor beta chain was identified in a study of blood T cell repertoires in COVID-19. At the level of the study: The United States, Italy and Spain were the sources of the acute and convalescent COVID-19 samples.

In the original workflow: Estimation of nucleated cell counts relied on the amplification of reference gene primers. Assay: immunoSEQ multiplex PCR; the TCRdb copy retains only in-frame clones and omits some. V and J calls plus clone size are reproduced from that table; the DNA served to infer D and trimming. The sample lists more than 200,000 clones, roughly 91% occurring once. The germline gives CDR1 SEHNR, CDR2 FQNEAQ (reference sequence). The CDR3 sequence is 15 residues long. The V segment lost 5 bases and the J segment 3 bases; nucleotides outside the gene matches: 10. Enrollees, roughly 18 to 90 years old, lived in roughly 24 US areas. Before being deemed recovered, Cohort 3 donors had two negative PCRs, clearance, or symptom resolution.

This TCR came from a woman aged 25 to 39 who had recovered from COVID-19. The sequenced material came from PBMCs or T cells enriched from blood (not recorded which). V usage is TRBV7-9 and J usage is TRBJ2-7; 7 bases are shared with TRBD1. The CDR3 here is CASSPRDSQYYEQYF. The CDR3 region has the DNA TGTGCCAGCAGCCCACGGGACAGCCAGTACTACGAGCAGTACTTC.